Following are 21 T cell receptor beta chains from one sample sequenced in a study of control samples from healthy donors and cancer patients. Clones were read by immunoSEQ multiplex PCR, and TCRdb kept only the in-frame ones, dropping some. The table includes about 130,000 clones, 91% detected once. Input material: blood. These receptors were collected from a man aged 18 to 35 in good health.

This rearrangement joins TRBV6-5 to TRBJ2-3, with D possibly matching TRBD2 (5 bases). Trimming took off 7 bases at V and 3 bases at J, with 11 bases between the two ends. This CDR3 contains 13 residues. Per germline, CDR1 MNHEY and CDR2 SVGAGI. The CDR3 region has the DNA TGTGCCAGCATAGTAGCGAGTACAGATACGCAGTATTTT. Protein: CASIVASTDTQYF.

This clone was seen more than once but under ten times. The chain has TRBV9 and TRBJ1-5, with D perhaps matching TRBD1 (6 bases). Trimming took off 3 bases at V and 2 bases at J, with 15 bases between the two ends. The CDR3 contains 16 residues. Germline loops: CDR1 SGDLS, CDR2 YYNGEE. The CDR3: CASSAYPHRGNQPQHF. The CDR3 DNA sequence: TGTGCCAGCAGCGCTTACCCCCACAGGGGCAATCAGCCCCAGCATTTT.

On this clone: The sample holds other DNA sequences that translate to the same CDR3. The J gene is TRBJ2-2, the V gene TRBV18; D not resolved. CDR3 length: 14 amino acids. Germline V gene data show CDR1 as KGHSH and CDR2 as LQKENI. Trimming took off 3 bases at V and 3 bases at J, with 8 bases between the two ends. The CDR3 loop reads CASSPRADTGELFF. DNA of the CDR3: TGTGCCAGCTCACCCCGGGCGGACACCGGGGAGCTGTTTTTT.

V is TRBV19 and J is TRBJ2-2; the match to TRBD1 covers 8 bases. Germline V lookup: CDR1 LNHDA, CDR2 SQIVND (reference sequence). V gave up 7 bases and J gave up 4 bases; unmatched junction bases: 11. The CDR3 loop spans 16 amino acids. CDR3 in amino acids: CASNQSPGGSTGELFF. CDR3 bases: TGTGCCAGTAACCAAAGTCCAGGGGGCAGCACCGGGGAGCTGTTTTTT.

This clone appeared a single time. The V gene is TRBV9, the J gene TRBJ2-3; 10 nucleotides match TRBD2. This CDR3 is built from 15 residues. Germline values: CDR1 SGDLS, CDR2 YYNGEE. Unmatched junction bases numbered 6, after V lost 5 bases and J lost 3 bases. The DNA of the CDR3 is TGTGCCAGCAGACGTAGCGGGGGGTCTACAGATACGCAGTATTTT. As protein: CASRRSGGSTDTQYF.

J is TRBJ2-7 and V is TRBV6-5, with 8 bases that match TRBD1. The V and J ends lost 1 base and 5 bases, in that order; junction bases with no gene match: 10. Germline loops: CDR1 MNHEY, CDR2 SVGAGI. There are 16 residues in the CDR3. The CDR3: CASSYLSGQGAHEQYF. CDR3 nucleotide sequence: TGTGCCAGCAGTTACTTGTCCGGTCAGGGGGCCCACGAGCAGTACTTC.

The CDR3 loop is CASRDSGGHEQYF. The CDR3 coding sequence is TGTGCCAGCAGGGACAGCGGAGGCCACGAGCAGTACTTC. This rearrangement joins TRBV12-3 or TRBV12-4 to TRBJ2-7, with D perhaps matching TRBD1 (6 bases). The CDR3 spans 13 residues. Deletions cut 6 bases from V and 5 bases from J, with 14 bases between.

This rearrangement joins TRBV25-1 to TRBJ2-1; 7 nucleotides agree with TRBD1. Trimming cost V 3 bases and J 1 base; bases outside gene matches: 6. The CDR3 loop spans 16 amino acids. CDR1 is MGHDK, CDR2 SYGVNS, per germline. For the CDR3, the DNA is TGTGCCAGCAGTGACCCTAGACAGGGATCCTACAATGAGCAGTTCTTC. This encodes CASSDPRQGSYNEQFF.

V is TRBV24-1 and J is TRBJ1-2, with 7 bases lining up with TRBD1. V gave up 5 bases and J gave up 4 bases; unmatched junction bases: 3. The CDR3 is 13 amino acids. Germline values: CDR1 KGHDR, CDR2 SFDVKD. This CDR3 reads CATSATGSYGYTF. The CDR3 nucleotides are TGTGCCACCAGTGCGACAGGGAGCTATGGCTACACCTTC.

The chain links TRBV19 to TRBJ1-1; TRBD1 might be the D (6 bases). In germline, CDR1 is LNHDA, CDR2 SQIVND (reference sequence). The CDR3 loop spans 15 amino acids. Trimming pared 6 bases from V and 4 bases from J, leaving 18 bases between. The CDR3 sequence is CASSLFRGFGTEAFF. As DNA, the CDR3 is TGTGCCAGTAGCCTATTCAGGGGATTCGGCACTGAAGCTTTCTTT.

J is TRBJ1-2 and V is TRBV12-5; TRBD1 might be the D (6 bases). This CDR3 region has 15 residues. The ends were cut back, 0 bases at V and 6 bases at J, with 14 bases in the middle. Germline CDR1 is LGHNT and CDR2 is FRNRAP. CDR3 in DNA: TGTGCTAGTGGTTTGGTAAGACAGGCTAAGGATGGCTACACCTTC. Residues: CASGLVRQAKDGYTF.

This chain uses TRBV5-4 with TRBJ1-1; D is possibly TRBD1 (6 bases). Trimming cost V 1 base and J 1 base, with 17 bases left between them. The CDR3 runs 17 residues. Germline lookup yields CDR1 SGHNT and CDR2 YYREEE (reference sequence). The CDR3 region is CASSLYRGRSTNTEAFF. Here the CDR3 DNA reads TGTGCCAGCAGCTTGTACCGGGGGCGGTCGACGAACACTGAAGCTTTCTTT.

This clone was recorded once. This chain joins TRBV11-2 and TRBJ1-1; D uncertain. V lost 2 bases, J lost 1 base, and 8 bases lay in between. Germline V gene data show CDR1 as SGHAT and CDR2 as FQNNGV. This CDR3 comprises 14 residues. As DNA, the CDR3 is TGTGCCAGCAGCTTAACCCGTTCGAACACTGAAGCTTTCTTT. Amino acids: CASSLTRSNTEAFF. The entire variable domain, with the rest obtained from reference TRBV11-2 and TRBJ1-1, is as follows: EAGVAQSPRYKIIEKRQSVAFWCNPISGHATLYWYQQILGQGPKLLIQFQNNGVVDDSQLPKDRFSAERLKGVDSTLKIQPAKLEDSAVYLCASSLTRSNTEAFFGQGTRLTVV.

The V gene is TRBV19, the J gene TRBJ2-7; perhaps TRBD1 as D (5 bases). Germline CDR1 is LNHDA and CDR2 is SQIVND (reference sequence). This CDR3 comprises 13 residues. The germline V and J ends were trimmed by 10 bases and 3 bases, with 16 bases remaining between them. The chain's CDR3 is CATSKGLGYEQYF. The CDR3 nucleotides read TGTGCCACCTCAAAGGGGTTAGGCTACGAGCAGTACTTC. The entire variable domain, with the rest obtained from reference TRBV19 and TRBJ2-7, is as follows: DGGITQSPKYLFRKEGQNVTLSCEQNLNHDAMYWYRQDPGQGLRLIYYSQIVNDFQKGDIAEGYSVSREKKESFPLTVTSAQKNPTAFYLCATSKGLGYEQYFGPGTRLTVT.

The chain carries TRBV5-1 and TRBJ2-2, with 9 bases that match TRBD2. The germline gives CDR1 SGHRS, CDR2 YFSETQ. The V and J ends lost 6 bases and 2 bases, in that order; junction bases with no gene match: 5. The CDR3 covers 15 residues. The CDR3 DNA sequence: TGCGCCAGCACAAGCGGGGGGTTAAACACCGGGGAGCTGTTTTTT. Its translation is CASTSGGLNTGELFF.

The gene calls are TRBV27 and TRBJ1-1; D uncertain. Germline CDR1 is MNHEY and CDR2 is SMNVEV (reference sequence). The CDR3 totals 11 residues. V lost 6 bases, J lost 7 bases, and 9 bases lay in between. CDR3 loop: CASSVAGEAFF. Here the CDR3 DNA reads TGTGCCAGCAGCGTCGCCGGTGAAGCTTTCTTT.

This clone was recorded once. The genes are TRBV28 and TRBJ1-4; D not resolved. The V gene's germline CDR1 is MDHEN and CDR2 SYDVKM. The CDR3 length is 13 residues. V was cut by 10 bases and J by 5 bases, with 14 bases left in between. CDR3 DNA sequence: TGTGCCATCTCAGCTCGAGTGAATGAAAAACTGTTTTTT. Its protein product is CAISARVNEKLFF.

The rearrangement joins TRBV12-3 or TRBV12-4 to TRBJ1-1; TRBD1 agrees at 9 bases. Germline trimming cut 7 bases from V and 5 bases from J; bases unmatched to any gene: 5. There are 13 residues in the CDR3. The CDR3 DNA follows: TGTGCCAGCACCAAGACAGGGGGGACTGAAGCTTTCTTT. It encodes CASTKTGGTEAFF.

The V gene is TRBV5-1, the J gene TRBJ1-2, with D perhaps TRBD1 (5 bases). Germline-derived CDR1 and CDR2 are SGHRS and YFSETQ. CDR3 length: 14 residues. Between the trimmed V and J ends, which lost 1 base and 5 bases, there was a span of 12 bases. CDR3 residues: CASSLQGATYGYTF. The CDR3 nucleotides are TGCGCCAGCAGCTTGCAGGGCGCTACTTATGGCTACACCTTC. Combining the CDR3 with reference TRBV5-1 and TRBJ1-2 gives the whole variable domain KAGVTQTPRYLIKTRGQQVTLSCSPISGHRSVSWYQQTPGQGLQFLFEYFSETQRNKGNFPGRFSGRQFSNSRSEMNVSTLELGDSALYLCASSLQGATYGYTFGSGTRLTVV.

The rearrangement joins TRBV9 to TRBJ2-1, with TRBD1 identical over 7 bases. CDR1 and CDR2 (germline): SGDLS, YYNGEE. The CDR3 loop spans 15 amino acids. V was pared by 1 base and J by 0 bases, with 1 base of the junction left unmatched. CDR3: CASSVWDSSYNEQFF. CDR3 sequence (DNA): TGTGCCAGCAGCGTATGGGACAGCTCCTACAATGAGCAGTTCTTC.

V and J are TRBV30 and TRBJ2-5; D perhaps matches TRBD2 (5 bases). CDR1 and CDR2 from the germline V gene are GTSNPN and SVGIG (reference sequence). The CDR3 length is 12 residues. Trimming pared 2 bases from V and 4 bases from J, leaving 8 bases between. CDR3 coding DNA: TGTGCCTGGAGTCCCGGAGGAGAGACCCAGTACTTC. Translation gives CAWSPGGETQYF.